A selection of T cell receptor beta chains follows, all from one sample in a study of CD8 T cells in Susac syndrome. TCRdb re-analysed the immunoSEQ multiplex PCR reads in MiXCR, keeping a single row per CDR3 protein. The sample lists around 280,000 distinct CDR3 sequences, 70% to 90% occurring once. The sample was CD8+ T cells from PBMCs. These receptors were taken from a human donor with multiple sclerosis. CDR3s include the opening cysteine and the closing phenylalanine or tryptophan. Each record gives: J gene, V gene, CDR3 protein.

J: TRBJ1-5; V: TRBV12-3/TRBV12-4; CDR3: CASSWATGRRLGQPQHF
J: TRBJ1-5; V: TRBV3-1; CDR3: CASSQESGKPQHF
J: TRBJ1-1; V: TRBV30; CDR3: CAWSVNRGRGTEAFF
J: TRBJ2-6; V: TRBV7-8; CDR3: CASSLRQGKGANVLTF
J: TRBJ1-1; V: TRBV19; CDR3: CASSIGPRLNTEAFF
J: TRBJ2-1; V: TRBV6-1; CDR3: CASSELGQRNEQFF
J: TRBJ1-2; V: TRBV29-1; CDR3: CSVAREAVGYTF
J: TRBJ2-3; V: TRBV6-6; CDR3: CASSIITGTDTQYF
J: TRBJ1-1; V: TRBV7-9; CDR3: CASSFGIAEAFF
J: TRBJ1-1; V: TRBV19; CDR3: CASSIAPSVEAFF
J: TRBJ2-1; V: TRBV9; CDR3: CASSAPRGLAGGGSYNEQFF
J: TRBJ2-7; V: TRBV11-2; CDR3: CASLGQGEPYEQYF
J: TRBJ2-1; V: TRBV7-9; CDR3: CASKPLAGGPDEQFF
J: TRBJ2-1; V: TRBV5-6; CDR3: CASSFFGTGDNEQFF
J: TRBJ2-7; V: TRBV7-9; CDR3: CASSWDYEQYF
J: TRBJ2-5; V: TRBV28; CDR3: CASSLGAVVLPETQYF
J: TRBJ2-7; V: TRBV4-2; CDR3: CASSQEGEISGNSYEQYF
J: TRBJ2-4; V: TRBV27; CDR3: CASRPGQGARGQYF
J: TRBJ1-1; V: TRBV28; CDR3: CASRLLRDTNTEAFF
J: TRBJ2-4; V: TRBV27; CDR3: CASSPAARTASGKNIQYF
J: TRBJ2-1; V: TRBV19; CDR3: CASSIGLAGGYYNEQFF
J: TRBJ2-7; V: TRBV28; CDR3: CASTRGLAVDEQYF
J: TRBJ2-1; V: TRBV7-9; CDR3: CASIHGSSYNEQFF
J: TRBJ2-1; V: TRBV27; CDR3: CASSFLRKSSYNEQFF
J: TRBJ2-1; V: TRBV7-7; CDR3: CASSSNYGVGEQFF
J: TRBJ1-5; V: TRBV9; CDR3: CASSRGGADLQPQHF
J: TRBJ2-6; V: TRBV4-1; CDR3: CASSPGAQYSGANALTF
J: TRBJ1-4; V: TRBV25-1; CDR3: CASSELVGEATNEKLFF
J: TRBJ1-5; V: TRBV7-9; CDR3: CASSLDRGRNQPQHF
J: TRBJ2-7; V: TRBV3-1; CDR3: CASSLLAEGVYEQYF
J: TRBJ2-5; V: TRBV7-2; CDR3: CASSPEGGRKETQYF
J: TRBJ2-2; V: TRBV27; CDR3: CASSFSGIGELFF
J: TRBJ2-1; V: TRBV7-9; CDR3: CASSRRNNEQFF
J: TRBJ1-1; V: TRBV7-9; CDR3: CASSTPQGAFVAFF
J: TRBJ2-2; V: TRBV27; CDR3: CASSLSSGELFF
J: TRBJ2-1; V: TRBV30; CDR3: CASHTVAGEQFF
J: TRBJ1-2; V: TRBV30; CDR3: CAWSAYGYTF
J: TRBJ2-2; V: TRBV23-1; CDR3: CASSQRPLGGRANTGELFF
J: TRBJ1-5; V: TRBV2; CDR3: CASKGGGGQPQHF
J: TRBJ2-5; V: TRBV7-9; CDR3: CASSLSGRQETQYF
J: TRBJ2-7; V: TRBV27; CDR3: CASTSLGPRSNEQYF
J: TRBJ2-7; V: TRBV29-1; CDR3: CSVEGRSGQGVVYEQYF
J: TRBJ1-2; V: TRBV5-4; CDR3: CASSPGPWDGYTF
J: TRBJ1-2; V: TRBV7-9; CDR3: CASSLGFLGYTF
J: TRBJ1-3; V: TRBV2; CDR3: CASSKPGNTIYF
J: TRBJ2-3; V: TRBV12-3/TRBV12-4; CDR3: CASSPTSGVTDTQYF
J: TRBJ2-1; V: TRBV12-3/TRBV12-4; CDR3: CASSREQLAETSYNEQFF
J: TRBJ2-1; V: TRBV27; CDR3: CASSPLPGQGYNEQFF